The entry below gives a single T cell receptor (beta chain) sequence along with its context. Its matching antigen is unknown. This sample is drawn from a study of shared clonotypes between healthy human individuals. About the study: Donor composition was a couple of women and a few men, aged 18 to 49. Notes on the study in general: Although depth was large, rarefaction showed that sequencing of the sorted subsets was incomplete. Blood alone was sampled, and tissue repertoires likely differ.

Trimming removed 1 base at V and 5 bases at J, with 11 bases between. In germline, CDR1 is GTSNPN, CDR2 SVGIG (reference sequence). The CDR3 contains 13 residues. Participating donors were healthy, HIV-negative adults free of recent acute infections or vaccinations. The method was immunoSEQ multiplex PCR; TCRdb's version includes in-frame clones alone and lacks a portion of them. The sample has 2.5 million or so clones; roughly nine tenths are singletons. The sequence was obtained from a man between 18 and 29 years old in good health. The chain uses TRBV30 and TRBJ2-5; D is uncertain. The sample taken for sequencing was naive CD4+ T cells sorted from blood. Subset: CD45RA+ positively selected. The DNA for the CDR3 is TGTGCCTGGAGTGCCCAGCCCTGGGAGACCCAGTACTTC. Residues: CAWSAQPWETQYF.